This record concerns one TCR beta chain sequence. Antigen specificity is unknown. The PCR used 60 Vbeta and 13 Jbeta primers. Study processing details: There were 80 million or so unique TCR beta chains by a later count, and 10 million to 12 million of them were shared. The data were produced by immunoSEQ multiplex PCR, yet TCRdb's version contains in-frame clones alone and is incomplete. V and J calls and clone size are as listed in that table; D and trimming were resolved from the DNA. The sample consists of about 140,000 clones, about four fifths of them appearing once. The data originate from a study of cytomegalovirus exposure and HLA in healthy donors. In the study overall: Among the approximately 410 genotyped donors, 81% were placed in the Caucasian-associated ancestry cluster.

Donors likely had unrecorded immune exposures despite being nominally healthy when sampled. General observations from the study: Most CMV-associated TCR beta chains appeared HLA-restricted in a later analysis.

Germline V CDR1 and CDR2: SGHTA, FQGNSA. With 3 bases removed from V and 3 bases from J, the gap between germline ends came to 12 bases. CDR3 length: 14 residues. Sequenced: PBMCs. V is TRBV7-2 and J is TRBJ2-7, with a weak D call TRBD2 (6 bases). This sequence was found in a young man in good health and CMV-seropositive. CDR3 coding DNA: TGTGCCAGCAGCTTTAGCGGCCAGTACTACGAGCAGTACTTC. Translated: CASSFSGQYYEQYF. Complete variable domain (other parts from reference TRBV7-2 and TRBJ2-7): GAGVSQSPSNKVTEKGKDVELRCDPISGHTALYWYRQSLGQGLEFLIYFQGNSAPDKSGLPSDRFSAERTGGSVSTLTIQRTQQEDSAVYLCASSFSGQYYEQYFGPGTRLTVT.